This T cell receptor (beta chain) originates from a study of blood T cell repertoires in COVID-19. Study overall: Sources were T cells, B-cell-depleted T cells, or PBMCs; the material itself was cDNA or gDNA.

Method: immunoSEQ multiplex PCR; TCRdb's copy keeps in-frame clones and lacks some. The table lists about 170,000 clones, approximately 86% of them singletons. The V end lost 0 bases, the J end lost 8 bases, and 13 bases lay between the germline ends. CDR1 MNHEY and CDR2 SVGAGI come from the germline V gene. CDR3 size: 14 residues. Sequenced input: peripheral blood. The clonotype comes from a woman of 80 years or more with active or convalescent COVID-19. The chain carries TRBV6-5 and TRBJ1-2; D unresolved. This CDR3 is CASSYSIQGGGYTF. CDR3 nucleotides: TGTGCCAGCAGTTACTCGATACAAGGAGGGGGCTACACCTTC.